A selection of T cell receptor beta chains follows, all from one sample in a study of cytomegalovirus exposure and HLA in healthy donors. Using immunoSEQ multiplex PCR, the repertoire was profiled, and TCRdb retains in-frame clones only, with some absent. The sample has roughly 180,000 clones, around four fifths seen once. Source material: PBMCs. These receptors came from a man aged 25 to 40 in good health and CMV-seronegative. Each CDR3 is given with its conserved first and last residue. Fields, in order: V gene, clone size, J gene, D gene, CDR3 protein, CDR3 DNA. The D gene is left open where the match is weak. The size field is filled for only some rows; it gives once, few, many or a size class.

TRBV28	-	TRBJ1-2	-	CASSLDSLYGYTF	TGTGCCAGCAGTTTAGACAGTCTATATGGCTACACCTTC
TRBV28	few	TRBJ2-6	TRBD1	CASRNQGAGANVLTF	TGTGCCAGCAGAAACCAGGGGGCTGGGGCCAACGTCCTGACTTTC
TRBV19	-	TRBJ1-5	-	CASRARGDQPQHF	TGTGCCAGTAGGGCACGGGGGGATCAGCCCCAGCATTTT
TRBV5-1	-	TRBJ1-3	TRBD1	CASSLADHRGSGNTIYF	TGCGCCAGCAGCTTGGCCGATCACAGGGGGTCTGGAAACACCATATATTTT
TRBV4-3	once	TRBJ1-5	-	CASSQESNQPQHF	TGCGCCAGCAGCCAAGAATCTAATCAGCCCCAGCATTTT
TRBV25-1	-	TRBJ1-4	-	CASSRGGATNEKLFF	TGTGCCAGCAGTCGGGGAGGGGCAACTAATGAAAAACTGTTTTTT
TRBV27	-	TRBJ2-7	TRBD2	CASSSSGTSGKYEQYF	TGTGCCAGCAGTTCATCCGGGACTAGCGGGAAGTACGAGCAGTACTTC
TRBV5-1	-	TRBJ2-5	-	CASSARQTQETQYF	TGCGCCAGCAGCGCCCGACAGACCCAAGAGACCCAGTACTTC
TRBV27	-	TRBJ2-5	TRBD1	CASSLETGGETQYF	TGTGCCAGCAGTCTCGAGACAGGGGGAGAGACCCAGTACTTC
TRBV28	-	TRBJ2-3	TRBD1	CASSSFLDRGISTDTQYF	TGTGCCAGCAGTTCCTTTCTGGACAGGGGGATTAGCACAGATACGCAGTATTTT
TRBV6-6	few	TRBJ1-5	-	CASSYPAGHQPQHF	TGTGCCAGCAGTTACCCGGCAGGGCATCAGCCCCAGCATTTT
TRBV27	-	TRBJ1-5	-	CASSFGGSNQPQHF	TGTGCCAGCAGTTTCGGGGGGAGCAATCAGCCCCAGCATTTT
TRBV5-1	-	TRBJ2-5	-	CASNEGYVGTQYF	TGCGCCAGCAACGAGGGCTACGTGGGGACCCAGTACTTC
TRBV28	-	TRBJ2-7	TRBD1	CASRDGPGQVNSYEQYF	TGTGCCAGCAGAGACGGGCCCGGACAGGTAAACTCCTACGAGCAGTACTTC
TRBV4-1	-	TRBJ2-7	-	CASSPSAFPSLHEQYF	TGCGCCAGCAGCCCTAGTGCGTTCCCGTCCCTACACGAGCAGTACTTC
TRBV10-1	-	TRBJ1-5	TRBD1	CASGQGYQPQHF	TGCGCCAGCGGACAGGGTTATCAGCCCCAGCATTTT
TRBV30	-	TRBJ2-5	-	CAWTPSSTQTQYF	TGTGCCTGGACCCCCTCAAGTACTCAGACCCAGTACTTC
TRBV2	-	TRBJ2-5	-	CASRGLPETQYF	TGTGCCAGCAGGGGCCTTCCAGAGACCCAGTACTTC
TRBV11-3	few	TRBJ2-3	-	CASSLGRGIGTDTQYF	TGTGCCAGCAGCTTAGGTCGCGGGATTGGCACAGATACGCAGTATTTT
TRBV6-5	-	TRBJ2-7	-	CASSYRQTYEQYF	TGTGCCAGCAGTTACCGCCAGACCTACGAGCAGTACTTC
TRBV6-4	few	TRBJ2-3	-	CASREVPGDLADTQYF	TGTGCCAGCAGGGAGGTTCCAGGGGATCTGGCAGATACGCAGTATTTT
TRBV5-1	-	TRBJ1-1	TRBD1	CASSLESAGGHAEAFF	TGCGCCAGCAGCTTGGAGTCGGCAGGGGGCCATGCTGAAGCTTTCTTT
TRBV29-1	few	TRBJ2-2	-	CSVAVNTGELFF	TGCAGCGTAGCGGTTAACACCGGGGAGCTGTTTTTT
TRBV6-5	few	TRBJ2-2	TRBD2	CASSSPSGSTGELFF	TGTGCCAGCAGTTCCCCGAGCGGGAGTACCGGGGAGCTGTTTTTT
TRBV7-9	-	TRBJ2-5	TRBD2	CASSQRLAGGGETQYF	TGTGCCAGCAGCCAACGACTAGCGGGCGGGGGGGAGACCCAGTACTTC
TRBV10-3	-	TRBJ1-1	-	CAISDSGSGNTEAFF	TGTGCCATCAGTGACTCAGGGTCGGGGAACACTGAAGCTTTCTTT
TRBV5-6	-	TRBJ2-7	TRBD1	CASSPVGQESSYEQYF	TGTGCCAGCAGCCCCGTGGGACAGGAGAGCTCCTACGAGCAGTACTTC
TRBV30	-	TRBJ2-6	-	CAWSVQGALGANVLTF	TGTGCCTGGAGTGTACAAGGGGCCCTTGGGGCCAACGTCCTGACTTTC
TRBV6-6	-	TRBJ1-3	-	CASSYSGVLNTIYF	TGTGCCAGCAGTTATTCAGGGGTGCTAAACACCATATATTTT
TRBV6-5	-	TRBJ1-4	TRBD1	CASSYMDRGNEKLFF	TGTGCCAGCAGTTACATGGACAGGGGAAATGAAAAACTGTTTTTT
TRBV5-1	once	TRBJ1-1	-	CASSYRTGNPGNTEAFF	TGCGCCAGCAGCTATAGGACGGGGAATCCGGGGAACACTGAAGCTTTCTTT
TRBV14	-	TRBJ2-7	-	CASSASVEQYF	TGTGCCAGCAGCGCTAGCGTCGAGCAGTACTTC
TRBV2	-	TRBJ1-5	TRBD1	CASSEVGQLWPQHF	TGTGCCAGCAGTGAAGTGGGACAGCTCTGGCCCCAGCATTTT
TRBV5-4	-	TRBJ1-4	-	CASSGKGVGNEKLFF	TGTGCCAGCAGTGGTAAAGGGGTGGGTAATGAAAAACTGTTTTTT
TRBV7-2	-	TRBJ2-6	TRBD1	CASSLIGGQASGANVLTF	TGTGCCAGCAGCTTAATTGGGGGACAGGCCTCTGGGGCCAACGTCCTGACTTTC
TRBV6-5	-	TRBJ2-3	-	CASTRGDTDTQYF	TGTGCCAGCACCAGGGGAGACACAGATACGCAGTATTTT
TRBV6-5	-	TRBJ1-2	-	CASSYSGTSTGYGYTF	TGTGCCAGCAGTTACTCAGGGACATCAACGGGCTATGGCTACACCTTC
TRBV11-2	-	TRBJ2-1	TRBD2	CASSPFSGGAYNEQFF	TGTGCCAGCAGCCCATTTAGCGGGGGGGCCTATAATGAGCAGTTCTTC
TRBV4-1	-	TRBJ2-1	-	CASSQPTKSASNEQFF	TGCGCCAGCAGCCAACCTACGAAGTCGGCTAGCAATGAGCAGTTCTTC
TRBV11-2	-	TRBJ1-6	TRBD1	CASSRDRVHSPLHF	TGTGCCAGCAGCCGCGACAGGGTACATTCACCCCTCCACTTT
TRBV5-1	-	TRBJ2-3	TRBD2	CASSLWASGGADTQYF	TGCGCCAGCAGCTTGTGGGCCAGCGGGGGGGCAGATACGCAGTATTTT
TRBV5-4	-	TRBJ1-2	-	CASGTSGTPYGYTF	TGTGCCAGCGGAACATCCGGGACACCCTATGGCTACACCTTC
TRBV6-5	-	TRBJ1-3	-	CASMGSSGNTIYF	TGTGCCAGCATGGGGAGCTCTGGAAACACCATATATTTT
TRBV9	few	TRBJ2-5	-	CASSVTSIETQYF	TGTGCCAGCAGCGTAACTAGCATTGAGACCCAGTACTTC
TRBV5-4	-	TRBJ1-1	-	CASSSTRGGKNTEAFF	TGTGCCAGCAGCTCCACTAGGGGGGGAAAGAACACTGAAGCTTTCTTT
TRBV7-8	-	TRBJ2-1	TRBD1	CASSLGGTGWAEQFF	TGTGCCAGCAGCTTAGGGGGGACAGGCTGGGCTGAGCAGTTCTTC
TRBV30	-	TRBJ2-3	-	CAWTAGQPSTDTQYF	TGTGCCTGGACCGCGGGACAGCCTAGCACAGATACGCAGTATTTT
TRBV6-1	-	TRBJ2-7	-	CASSEMGARSYEQYF	TGTGCCAGCAGTGAAATGGGGGCGAGGTCCTACGAGCAGTACTTC
TRBV27	-	TRBJ2-7	-	CASSLAGSYEQYF	TGTGCCAGCAGTTTAGCCGGGTCGTACGAGCAGTACTTC
TRBV7-6	-	TRBJ2-7	-	CASSFVGDEQYF	TGTGCCAGCAGCTTCGTAGGGGACGAGCAGTACTTC
TRBV7-8	-	TRBJ1-4	TRBD1	CASSRDRGNEKLFF	TGTGCCAGCAGCAGGGACAGGGGGAATGAAAAACTGTTTTTT
TRBV7-6	-	TRBJ2-1	-	CASSLEPSGNYNEQFF	TGTGCCAGCAGCTTAGAACCCAGCGGCAACTACAATGAGCAGTTCTTC